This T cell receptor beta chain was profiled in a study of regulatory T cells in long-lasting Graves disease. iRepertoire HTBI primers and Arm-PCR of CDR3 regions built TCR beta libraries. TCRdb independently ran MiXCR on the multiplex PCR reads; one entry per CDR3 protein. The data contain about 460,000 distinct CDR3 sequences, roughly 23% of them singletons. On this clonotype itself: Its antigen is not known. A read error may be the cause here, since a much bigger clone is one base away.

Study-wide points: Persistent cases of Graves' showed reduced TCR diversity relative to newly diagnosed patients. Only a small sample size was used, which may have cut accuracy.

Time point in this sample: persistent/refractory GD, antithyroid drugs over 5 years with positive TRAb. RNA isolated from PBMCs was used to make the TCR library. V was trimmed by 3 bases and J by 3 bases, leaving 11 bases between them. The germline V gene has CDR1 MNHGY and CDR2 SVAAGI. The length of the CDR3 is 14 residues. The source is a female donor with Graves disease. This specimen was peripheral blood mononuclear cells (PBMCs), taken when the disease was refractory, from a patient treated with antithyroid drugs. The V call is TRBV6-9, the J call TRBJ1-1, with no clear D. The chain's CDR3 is CASSYRVADTEAFF. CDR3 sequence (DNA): TGTGCCAGCAGTTACCGGGTTGCGGACACTGAAGCTTTCTTT.